This T cell receptor (beta chain) appears in the sequencing data of a study of breast tumors, draining lymph nodes, adjacent tissues. Findings and caveats of the study: Data fit most tumor T cells coming from lymph node, expanding in tumor.

Breast cancer patients provided tissue from their axillary draining lymph nodes. This clonotype was detected ten times or more. The antigen is not known. V lost 2 bases and J lost 7; bases outside the gene matches: 5. Germline assignment: CDR1 MNHNS and CDR2 SASEGT. This CDR3 has 14 residues. TCRdb fed the multiplex PCR reads into MiXCR, producing one record per CDR3 protein. This sample has 200,000 or so distinct CDR3 sequences, with approximately 31% found just once. The sequencing sample was made of axillary lymph node tissue. The V gene is TRBV6-1, the J gene TRBJ1-2; 9 positions match TRBD1. The sequence was collected from a female donor with breast cancer. Some clones in this sample may be carry-over from other donors' samples. The CDR3 protein is CASSESGTGFGYTF. The CDR3 DNA reads as TGTGCCAGCAGTGAATCCGGGACAGGGTTTGGCTACACCTTC.